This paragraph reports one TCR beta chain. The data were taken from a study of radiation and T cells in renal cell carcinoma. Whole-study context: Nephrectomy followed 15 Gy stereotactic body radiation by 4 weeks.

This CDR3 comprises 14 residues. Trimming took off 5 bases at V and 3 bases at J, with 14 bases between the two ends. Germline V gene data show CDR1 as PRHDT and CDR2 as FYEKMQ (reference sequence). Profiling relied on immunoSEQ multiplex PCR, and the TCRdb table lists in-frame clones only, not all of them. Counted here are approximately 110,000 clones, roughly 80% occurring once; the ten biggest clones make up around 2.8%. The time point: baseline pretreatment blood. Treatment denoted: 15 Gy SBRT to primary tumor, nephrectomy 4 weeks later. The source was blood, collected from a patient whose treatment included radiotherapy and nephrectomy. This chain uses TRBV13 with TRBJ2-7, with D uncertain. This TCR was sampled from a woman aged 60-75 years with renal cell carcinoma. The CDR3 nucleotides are TGTGCCAGCAGCCAAAAAGTGGACCTCTACGAGCAGTACTTC. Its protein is CASSQKVDLYEQYF.